This TCR beta chain stems from a study of early T cells in non-severe SARS-CoV-2 infection. Turning to the study itself: Bulk RNA taken from unsorted whole blood was sequenced, leaving chains unpaired. Overall study findings and caveats: In VDJdb matching, anti-spike CD8 responses were favored while private and CD4 specificities went missing.

This clonotype was detected many times. Its antigen remains unidentified. Individual cDNA molecules carried attached unique molecular identifiers. MiXCR, applied by TCRdb to the 5' RACE reads, yields one record per CDR3 protein. The sample has tens of thousands of distinct CDR3 sequences; roughly 9.4% are singletons. Sequencing was carried out using whole blood. This TCR was sampled from an adult who was a healthcare worker with PCR-confirmed SARS-CoV-2 infection or an uninfected control (not recorded which).

The CDR3 loop is CASRLGADTQYF. The CDR3 nucleotides are TGTGCCAGCAGGCTGGGAGCAGATACGCAGTATTTT. The chain links TRBV2 to TRBJ2-3; D perhaps matches TRBD2 (5 bases). CDR1 and CDR2 from the germline V gene are SNHLY and FYNNEI. CDR3 length equals 12 residues. Trimming pared 6 bases from V and 4 bases from J, leaving 8 bases between.